This T cell receptor (beta chain) emerged from a study of CD8+ T cells in alopecia areata. Study-level background: A regimen of oral tofacitinib, 5 to 10 mg twice daily, was given to treated patients.

Treatment: oral pan-JAK inhibitor, 5-10 mg twice daily. Study-wide points: Normal scalp showed lower clonality than lesional scalp, especially alopecia totalis/universalis.

cDNA prepared by RNA extraction and subsequent reverse transcription served as the template for sequencing. TCRdb's table, derived via immunoSEQ multiplex PCR, lists solely in-frame clones and lacks some. The sample has about 140,000 clones; approximately 86% are singletons. The V end lost 5 bases, the J end lost 0 bases, and 12 bases lay between the germline ends. The CDR3 length is 15 residues. Germline V lookup: CDR1 SGHRS, CDR2 YFSETQ. Comment on this clone: Its antigen is undetermined.

The rearrangement links TRBV5-1 to TRBJ2-1, with a tentative D call TRBD1 (6 bases). The clonotype comes from a human donor with alopecia areata. Here the sequenced sample was CD8+ T cells sorted from blood, taken at week 4, from a patient treated with tofacitinib. The CDR3 is CASRDQGSSYNEQFF. CDR3 DNA: TGCGCCAGCAGGGATCAGGGGTCCTCCTACAATGAGCAGTTCTTC. Full variable domain (remainder filled in from reference TRBV5-1 and TRBJ2-1): KAGVTQTPRYLIKTRGQQVTLSCSPISGHRSVSWYQQTPGQGLQFLFEYFSETQRNKGNFPGRFSGRQFSNSRSEMNVSTLELGDSALYLCASRDQGSSYNEQFFGPGTRLTVL.